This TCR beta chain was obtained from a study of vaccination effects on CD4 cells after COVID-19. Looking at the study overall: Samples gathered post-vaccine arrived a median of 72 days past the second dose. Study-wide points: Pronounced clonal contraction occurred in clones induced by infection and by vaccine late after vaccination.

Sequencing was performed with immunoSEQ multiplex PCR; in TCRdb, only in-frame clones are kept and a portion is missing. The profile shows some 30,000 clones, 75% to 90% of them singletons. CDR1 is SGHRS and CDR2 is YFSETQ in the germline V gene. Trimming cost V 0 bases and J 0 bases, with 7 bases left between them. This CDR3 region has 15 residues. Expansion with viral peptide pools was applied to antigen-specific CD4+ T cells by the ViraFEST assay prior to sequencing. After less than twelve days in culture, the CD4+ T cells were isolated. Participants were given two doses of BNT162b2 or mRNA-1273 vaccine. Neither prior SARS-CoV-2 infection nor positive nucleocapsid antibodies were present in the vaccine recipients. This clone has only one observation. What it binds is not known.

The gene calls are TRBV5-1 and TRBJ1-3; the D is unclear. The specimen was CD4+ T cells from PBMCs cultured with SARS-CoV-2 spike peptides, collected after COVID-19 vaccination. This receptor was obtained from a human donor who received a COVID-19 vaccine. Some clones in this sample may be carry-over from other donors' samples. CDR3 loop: CASSLDGFSGNTIYF. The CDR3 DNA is TGCGCCAGCAGCTTGGACGGCTTCTCTGGAAACACCATATATTTT. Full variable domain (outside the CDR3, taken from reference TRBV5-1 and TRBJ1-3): KAGVTQTPRYLIKTRGQQVTLSCSPISGHRSVSWYQQTPGQGLQFLFEYFSETQRNKGNFPGRFSGRQFSNSRSEMNVSTLELGDSALYLCASSLDGFSGNTIYFGEGSWLTVV.